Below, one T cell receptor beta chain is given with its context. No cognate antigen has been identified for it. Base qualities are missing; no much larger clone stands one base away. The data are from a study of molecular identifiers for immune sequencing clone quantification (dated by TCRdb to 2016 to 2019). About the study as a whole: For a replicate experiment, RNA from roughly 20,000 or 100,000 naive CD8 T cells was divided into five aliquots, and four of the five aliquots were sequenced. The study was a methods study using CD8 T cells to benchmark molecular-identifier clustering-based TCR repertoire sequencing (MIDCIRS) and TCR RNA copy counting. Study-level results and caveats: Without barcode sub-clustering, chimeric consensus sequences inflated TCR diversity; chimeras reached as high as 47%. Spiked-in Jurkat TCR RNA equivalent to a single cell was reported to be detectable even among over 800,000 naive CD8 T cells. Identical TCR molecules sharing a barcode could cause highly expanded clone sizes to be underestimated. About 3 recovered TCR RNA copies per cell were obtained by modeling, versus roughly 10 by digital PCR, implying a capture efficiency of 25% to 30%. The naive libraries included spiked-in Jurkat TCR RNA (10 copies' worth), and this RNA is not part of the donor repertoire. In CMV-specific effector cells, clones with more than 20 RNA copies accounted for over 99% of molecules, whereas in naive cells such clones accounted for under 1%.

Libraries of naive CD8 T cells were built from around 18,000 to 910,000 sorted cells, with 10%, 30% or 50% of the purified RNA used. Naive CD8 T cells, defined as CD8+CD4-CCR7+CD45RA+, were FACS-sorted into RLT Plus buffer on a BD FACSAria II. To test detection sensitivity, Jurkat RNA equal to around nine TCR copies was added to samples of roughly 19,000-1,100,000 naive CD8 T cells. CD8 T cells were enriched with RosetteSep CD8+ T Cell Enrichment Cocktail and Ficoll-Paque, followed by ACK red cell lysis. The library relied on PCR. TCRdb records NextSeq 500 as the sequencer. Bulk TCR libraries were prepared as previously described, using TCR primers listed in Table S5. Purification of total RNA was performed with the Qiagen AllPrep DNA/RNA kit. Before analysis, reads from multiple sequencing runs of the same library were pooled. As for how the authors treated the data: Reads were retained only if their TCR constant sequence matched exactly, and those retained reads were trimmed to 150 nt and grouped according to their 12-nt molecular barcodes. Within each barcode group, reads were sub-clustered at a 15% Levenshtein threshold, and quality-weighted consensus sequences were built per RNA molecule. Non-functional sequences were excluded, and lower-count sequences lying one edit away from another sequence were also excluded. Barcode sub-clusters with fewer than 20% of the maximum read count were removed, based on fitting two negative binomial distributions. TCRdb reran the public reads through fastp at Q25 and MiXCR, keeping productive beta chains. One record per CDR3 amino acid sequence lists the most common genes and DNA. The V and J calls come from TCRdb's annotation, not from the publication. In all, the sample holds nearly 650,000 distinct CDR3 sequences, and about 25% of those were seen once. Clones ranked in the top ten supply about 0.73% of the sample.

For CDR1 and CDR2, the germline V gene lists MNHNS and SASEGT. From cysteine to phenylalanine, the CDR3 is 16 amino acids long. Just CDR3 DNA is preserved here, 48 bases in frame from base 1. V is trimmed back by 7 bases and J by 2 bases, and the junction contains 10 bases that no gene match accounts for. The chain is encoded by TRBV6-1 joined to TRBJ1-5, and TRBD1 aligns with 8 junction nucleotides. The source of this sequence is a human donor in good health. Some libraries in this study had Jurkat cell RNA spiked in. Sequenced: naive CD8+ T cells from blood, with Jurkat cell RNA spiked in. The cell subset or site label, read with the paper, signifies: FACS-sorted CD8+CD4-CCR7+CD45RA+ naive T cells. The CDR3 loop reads CASTWTPGGGNQPQHF. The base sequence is TGTGCCAGCACCTGGACACCAGGGGGCGGCAATCAGCCCCAGCATTTT.